This T cell receptor beta chain was sequenced during a study of a mutant IDH1 vaccine in newly diagnosed glioma. For the study at large: Patients in the study were vaccinated eight times, receiving shots in weeks 1, 3, 5, 7, 11, 15, 19 and 23. Those enrolled had earlier been treated with radiotherapy, temozolomide, or both, mostly both. Points from the study as a whole: Most patients, 93.3%, showed vaccine-induced immune responses.

The sample's time point: week 5, during vaccination. It was 300 ug of mutant IDH1 20-mer peptide that made up each vaccine dose, given with topical imiquimod. Libraries were prepared by immunoSEQ multiplex PCR; TCRdb keeps only in-frame clonotypes and omits some of them. The sample includes around 28,000 clones, about 89% of them seen just once. Germline CDR1 reads SNHLY; CDR2 reads FYNNEI. Trimming cost V 5 bases and J 2 bases, with 7 bases left between them. The CDR3 has 13 amino acids. This clone was observed a few times. Its antigen is as yet unknown. This TCR was sampled from a man between 18 and 35 years old with glioma. The chain recombines TRBV2 with TRBJ1-5; no firm D call. Sequencing used PBMCs, obtained from a glioma patient whose treatment included an IDH1 peptide vaccine. Written as DNA, the CDR3 is TGTGCCAGCAGTTTAGCGGGCAATCAGCCCCAGCATTTT. Encoded protein: CASSLAGNQPQHF.